This T cell receptor (beta chain) is drawn from a study of T cell responses to AZD1222 COVID-19 vaccine. Findings of the study overall: Vaccine-associated CD4 TCRs ranged over spike, dominating at 160-218 and 743-854. White British donors predominated, females outnumbered males, and clonal diversity was possibly underestimated. Targeting of unmutated variant regions was reportedly seen in nearly half of spike-specific TCRs.

The method was immunoSEQ multiplex PCR; TCRdb's version includes in-frame clones alone and lacks a portion of them. This repertoire shows around 81,000 clones, around 93% found once; its top ten account for approximately 8%. As regards this clone: Its antigen is not identified.

Trimming cost V 1 base and J 0 bases, with 10 bases left between them. The CDR3 runs 16 residues. Germline lookup yields CDR1 LGHDT and CDR2 YNNKEL (reference sequence). This material consisted of peripheral blood, taken 28 days after the second AZD1222 dose. This receptor was identified in an adult who received the AZD1222 COVID-19 vaccine. The V gene is TRBV3-1 (or the pseudogene TRBV3-2), the J gene TRBJ1-3; no clear D. CDR3 in amino acids: CASSQGLQSSGNTIYF. The CDR3, as DNA: TGTGCCAGCAGCCAAGGTTTGCAGAGCTCTGGAAACACCATATATTTT.